The source of this T cell receptor (beta chain) is a study of blood T cell repertoires in COVID-19. Study overall: Researchers got acute and convalescent COVID-19 samples from the United States, Italy and Spain. Nucleic acid was either cDNA or gDNA, and it came from T cells, B-cell-depleted T cells, or PBMCs.

In the original workflow: From reference gene primer amplification, estimates of nucleated cell counts were derived. Assay: immunoSEQ multiplex PCR; the TCRdb copy retains only in-frame clones and omits some. For V, J and clone size, that table is used; D and trimming come from the DNA. Of about 35,000 clones in the sample, around 88% were seen once. The V and J ends lost 4 bases and 6 bases, in that order; junction bases with no gene match: 7. Germline V gene data show CDR1 as ENHRY and CDR2 as SYGVKD. The CDR3 has 15 amino acids. The sample consisted of peripheral blood. The chain uses TRBV10-3 and TRBJ2-2, with 8 bases lining up with TRBD1. The source is a human donor in a cohort sampled during active COVID-19. As DNA, the CDR3 is TGTGCCATCAGTGCCGGACAGGGTTCAGCCGGGGAGCTGTTTTTT. Protein sequence: CAISAGQGSAGELFF.